What follows are 2 T cell receptor beta chains derived from one specimen sequenced in a study of radiation and T cells in renal cell carcinoma. The data were produced by immunoSEQ multiplex PCR, yet TCRdb's version contains in-frame clones alone and is incomplete. Of around 180,000 clones listed, 88% were seen once; the top ten hold roughly 12%. As to time point: blood 4 weeks post-SBRT, at nephrectomy. Treatment indicated: 15 Gy SBRT to primary tumor, nephrectomy 4 weeks later. The sequencing used blood, collected from a patient whose treatment included radiotherapy and nephrectomy. Receptors originate from a woman between 50 and 59 years old with renal cell carcinoma.

For the CDR3, the DNA is TGTGCCAGCAGCTTGGGGCTAGCGGGAGAGCAGTTCTTC. Protein product: CASSLGLAGEQFF. The chain couples TRBV5-5 to TRBJ2-1, with 9 nucleotides matching TRBD2. The CDR3 has 13 amino acids. The trim removed 0 bases at V and 10 bases at J, leaving 2 bases unmatched. Germline V gene lookup returns CDR1 SGHKS and CDR2 YYEKEE (reference sequence).

The CDR3 protein is CASRRGYGYTF. The CDR3 DNA is TGTGCCAGCAGGAGAGGCTATGGCTACACCTTC. The genes are TRBV6-5 and TRBJ1-2; D not certain. Trimming shortened V by 6 bases and J by 4 bases, and 6 bases separated the two germline ends. CDR3 length: 11 amino acids. CDR1 is MNHEY, CDR2 SVGAGI, per germline.